The 27 T cell receptor beta chains reported below all come from one sample, sequenced in a study of radiotherapy plus CTLA-4 blockade in lung cancer. Data came from immunoSEQ multiplex PCR; TCRdb stores just in-frame clones and leaves some out. The sample includes tens of thousands of clones, roughly 77% seen only once; the top ten take about 22%. The starting material was peripheral blood, obtained from a patient treated with radiotherapy plus ipilimumab. The source is a human donor with non-small cell lung cancer that progressed on radiotherapy plus ipilimumab.

This sequence joins TRBV5-1 and TRBJ2-1; the match to TRBD2 covers 9 bases. V lost 7 bases and J lost 8; bases outside the gene matches: 13. Germline V lookup: CDR1 SGHRS, CDR2 YFSETQ. This CDR3 is 15 amino acids long. The CDR3 nucleotides read TGCGCCAGCGGGGTTATGGCTAGCGGGGTGGATGAGCAGTTCTTC. Translation: CASGVMASGVDEQFF.

The CDR3 reads CASTPQSTNTGELFF. The DNA for the CDR3 is TGTGCCAGCACGCCACAGTCCACGAACACCGGGGAGCTGTTTTTT. The rearrangement links TRBV7-6 to TRBJ2-2; no clear D gene. With 7 bases removed from V and 0 bases from J, the gap between germline ends came to 12 bases. The CDR3 has 15 amino acids. The V gene's germline CDR1 is SGHVS and CDR2 FNYEAQ.

CDR3 residues: CASGRLATDQHQPQHF. CDR3 nucleotide sequence: TGTGCCAGTGGGAGGCTCGCGACAGATCAGCATCAGCCCCAGCATTTT. The chain is built from TRBV19 and TRBJ1-5, with D perhaps matching TRBD1 (5 bases). The CDR3 consists of 16 residues. In germline, CDR1 is LNHDA, CDR2 SQIVND (reference sequence). The V end was cut by 8 bases, the J end by 5 bases, with 22 bases between. The full variable domain, completed using reference TRBV19 and TRBJ1-5, is DGGITQSPKYLFRKEGQNVTLSCEQNLNHDAMYWYRQDPGQGLRLIYYSQIVNDFQKGDIAEGYSVSREKKESFPLTVTSAQKNPTAFYLCASGRLATDQHQPQHFGDGTRLSIL.

The chain uses TRBV18 and TRBJ2-7, with 9 bases that match TRBD1. J lost 4 bases, V lost 3 bases, and 4 bases had no gene match. The CDR3 runs 14 residues. Germline V gene lookup returns CDR1 KGHSH and CDR2 LQKENI. In nucleotides, the CDR3 is TGTGCCAGCTCACCGATACAGGGGGCTTACGAGCAGTACTTC. Its translation: CASSPIQGAYEQYF.

V usage is TRBV6-6 and J usage is TRBJ1-5, with 7 bases identical to TRBD1. V shed 5 bases and J 10 bases; nucleotides not matched to a gene: 14. From germline, CDR1 is MNHNY and CDR2 SVGAGI (reference sequence). The CDR3 spans 15 residues. CDR3 coding DNA: TGTGCCAGCAGTCCGGACAGGTCGTTTGGGAGACCCCAGCATTTT. This sequence encodes CASSPDRSFGRPQHF.

The gene calls are TRBV7-8 and TRBJ1-4, with D tentatively TRBD1 (6 bases). The CDR3 loop spans 19 amino acids. V was trimmed by 2 bases and J by 0 bases, leaving 19 bases between them. Per germline, CDR1 SGHVS and CDR2 FQNEAQ. The CDR3 DNA follows: TGTGCCAGCAGCTTACTGTCCGCCGAGTGGGGGCCAACTAATGAAAAACTGTTTTTT. It specifies CASSLLSAEWGPTNEKLFF. Full variable domain (outside the CDR3, taken from reference TRBV7-8 and TRBJ1-4): GAGVSQSPRYKVAKRGQDVALRCDPISGHVSLFWYQQALGQGPEFLTYFQNEAQLDKSGLPSDRFFAERPEGSVSTLKIQRTQQEDSAVYLCASSLLSAEWGPTNEKLFFGSGTQLSVL.

The chain combines TRBV2 with TRBJ1-3; weak D call: TRBD1 (5 bases). The germline V gene has CDR1 SNHLY and CDR2 FYNNEI. The CDR3 has 12 residues. The V and J ends lost 10 bases and 3 bases respectively, with 10 bases between them. CDR3 nucleotides: TGTGCCAACGGGGGGGGTGGAAACACCATATATTTT. Translating gives CANGGGGNTIYF.

The chain recombines TRBV7-2 with TRBJ2-1, with 8 bases aligning to TRBD2. Germline assignment: CDR1 SGHTA and CDR2 FQGNSA. CDR3 length: 16 amino acids. V dropped 2 bases and J dropped 8; count of bases not matched to a gene: 11. CDR3: CASSLQRGHGWDEQFF. DNA for the CDR3: TGTGCCAGCAGCTTACAGCGGGGGCACGGGTGGGATGAGCAGTTCTTC.

This clone occurred once. The V and J genes are TRBV5-1 and TRBJ1-4; a weak D match, TRBD1 (6 bases). Germline V gene lookup returns CDR1 SGHRS and CDR2 YFSETQ. The CDR3 is made up of 19 amino acids. V dropped 0 bases and J dropped 2 bases, with 20 bases sitting between them. CDR3 nucleotides: TGCGCCAGCAGCTTGGGGGTCACAGGGTCTTTTTCCACTAATGAAAAACTGTTTTTT. It codes for CASSLGVTGSFSTNEKLFF.

This chain joins TRBV11-2 and TRBJ1-5, with D unresolved. The CDR3 sequence is 14 residues long. V shed 3 bases and J shed 9 bases, with 15 bases lying between them. Germline lookup yields CDR1 SGHAT and CDR2 FQNNGV. The CDR3 loop is CASSFNGPSGPQHF. The CDR3, as DNA: TGTGCCAGCAGCTTCAACGGCCCCTCGGGGCCCCAGCATTTT.

This clone was detected once. The chain's CDR3 is CASSQGYRVGVGYTF. CDR3 nucleotides: TGCGCCAGCAGCCAGGGCTACAGGGTAGGGGTGGGCTACACCTTC. This sequence joins TRBV4-1 and TRBJ1-2; TRBD1 might be the D (6 bases). V gave up 3 bases and J gave up 8 bases, with 19 bases separating them. The CDR3 totals 15 residues. Germline values: CDR1 MGHRA, CDR2 YSYEKL.

Here the CDR3 DNA reads TGTGCCAGCAAACCGGGACAGGGGTCCTACGAGCAGTACTTC. Translating it yields CASKPGQGSYEQYF. The chain carries TRBV6-4 and TRBJ2-7; 10 nucleotides line up with TRBD1. The CDR3 is 14 amino acids. V shed 7 bases, J shed 1 base, and the junction held 4 bases outside the gene matches. Germline V gene lookup returns CDR1 MRHNA and CDR2 SNTAGT.

The chain joins TRBV7-8 to TRBJ2-4; D uncertain. This CDR3 is 11 amino acids long. Trimming left V 3 bases short and J 11 bases short, with 8 bases between. Germline CDR1 SGHVS, CDR2 FQNEAQ. The CDR3, as DNA: TGTGCCAGCAGCTTCTCCGGTGTTCAGTACTTC. Protein product: CASSFSGVQYF.

This clone has a single count. The chain employs TRBV7-3 and TRBJ2-2; a possible D gene is TRBD2 (5 bases). Germline CDR1 and CDR2: SGHTA and FQGTGA. The CDR3 is 13 amino acids. Trimming pared 6 bases from V and 6 bases from J, leaving 11 bases between. CDR3 nucleotide sequence: TGTGCCAGCAGTCCCGCGGGTGCCGGGGAGCTGTTTTTT. Translation: CASSPAGAGELFF.

The rearrangement uses TRBV5-1 and TRBJ1-6; D is unresolved. Looked up from germline, CDR1 is SGHRS and CDR2 is YFSETQ. The CDR3 contains 18 residues. Trimming removed 0 bases at V and 0 bases at J, with 13 bases between. The CDR3 nucleotides read TGCGCCAGCAGCTTGGCCCCCCTGAGGAGCTCCTATAATTCACCCCTCCACTTT. Residues: CASSLAPLRSSYNSPLHF.

The chain combines TRBV7-8 with TRBJ2-3; 12 bases map to TRBD2. The germline gives CDR1 SGHVS, CDR2 FQNEAQ. The CDR3 sequence is 17 residues long. With V trimmed by 5 bases and J by 2 bases, 8 bases remained unmatched. The CDR3 spells CASSLGLAGTLTDTQYF. The DNA for the CDR3 is TGTGCCAGCAGCCTAGGACTAGCGGGGACCCTCACAGATACGCAGTATTTT. Full variable domain (rest looked up from reference TRBV7-8 and TRBJ2-3): GAGVSQSPRYKVAKRGQDVALRCDPISGHVSLFWYQQALGQGPEFLTYFQNEAQLDKSGLPSDRFFAERPEGSVSTLKIQRTQQEDSAVYLCASSLGLAGTLTDTQYFGPGTRLTVL.

The V and J genes are TRBV4-1 and TRBJ2-7; 8 bases match TRBD2. V lost 0 bases, J lost 4 bases, and 8 bases stayed unmatched. This CDR3 is built from 16 residues. Germline CDR1 MGHRA, CDR2 YSYEKL. The CDR3 DNA reads as TGCGCCAGCAGCCAAGAAAGGGCTAGCGGGCCTTACGAGCAGTACTTC. This sequence encodes CASSQERASGPYEQYF.

In this sample, this clone turned up once. The genes are TRBV28 and TRBJ2-7, with 9 bases matching TRBD1. The CDR3 covers 15 residues. The V and J ends lost 5 bases and 3 bases, in that order; junction bases with no gene match: 8. Germline V lookup: CDR1 MDHEN, CDR2 SYDVKM. CDR3 sequence (DNA): TGTGCCAGCAGTATCGGGACAGGGTTGCTCTACGAGCAGTACTTC. This encodes CASSIGTGLLYEQYF.

The chain has TRBV4-3 and TRBJ1-2; perhaps TRBD1 as D (6 bases). V dropped 3 bases and J dropped 8 bases, with 19 bases sitting between them. Germline V CDR1 and CDR2: LGHNA, YSLEER. The CDR3 extends over 15 amino acids. As DNA, the CDR3 is TGCGCCAGCAGCCACGACAGGATTAAGGGCAGCGGCTACACCTTC. Translating it yields CASSHDRIKGSGYTF.

The V and J genes are TRBV9 and TRBJ1-1; the D gene is possibly TRBD1 (5 bases). Germline assignment: CDR1 SGDLS and CDR2 YYNGEE. Trimming took off 1 base at V and 4 bases at J, with 8 bases between the two ends. The CDR3 sequence is 13 residues long. The CDR3, as DNA: TGTGCCAGCAGCGTACAGGGAGGCACTGAAGCTTTCTTT. This gives the protein CASSVQGGTEAFF.

This CDR3 is CASSQVQTRGRATEAFF. The CDR3 coding sequence is TGCGCCAGCAGCCAAGTACAGACAAGGGGTAGGGCCACTGAAGCTTTCTTT. This chain joins TRBV4-1 and TRBJ1-1; tentative D call: TRBD1 (5 bases). The CDR3 runs to 17 residues. V was shortened by 1 base and J by 4 bases, with 19 bases between the two germline ends. Germline CDR1 reads MGHRA; CDR2 reads YSYEKL.

The rearrangement links TRBV5-1 to TRBJ2-5, with TRBD1 matching over 8 bases. Matching the DNA end better, TRBJ2-7 makes the J call doubtful. The CDR3 is 14 residues long. Germline V gene sequence: CDR1 SGHRS, CDR2 YFSETQ. CDR3 nucleotides: TGCGCCAGCAGCTTGGAGGGACAGGCCTACGAGCAGTACTTC. It codes for CASSLEGQAYEQYF.

CDR3 sequence reads: CASSHGQNSPLHF. The CDR3 DNA is TGCGCCAGCAGCCATGGACAGAATTCACCCCTCCACTTT. The genes are TRBV4-1 and TRBJ1-6; TRBD1 might be the D (6 bases). Trimming took off 3 bases at V and 7 bases at J, with 7 bases between the two ends. The CDR3 runs 13 residues. Germline CDR1 is MGHRA and CDR2 is YSYEKL.

This clone was seen only once. CDR3: CASFGQANTEAFF. For the CDR3, the DNA is TGTGCCAGCTTTGGACAGGCGAACACTGAAGCTTTCTTT. This sequence joins TRBV7-2 and TRBJ1-1; 7 bases line up with TRBD1. J gave up 1 base and V 8 bases, and 4 bases lay outside the gene matches. The length of the CDR3 is 13 residues. Germline V gene data show CDR1 as SGHTA and CDR2 as FQGNSA.

The gene calls are TRBV4-3 and TRBJ1-1, with a possible D match to TRBD1 (6 bases). Germline V gene sequence: CDR1 LGHNA, CDR2 YSLEER. The CDR3 spans 13 residues. Trimming left V 1 base short and J 10 bases short, with 13 bases between. CDR3 DNA: TGCGCCAGCAGCCAAGCTGAGACAGGAGGAGCTTTCTTT. Its protein product is CASSQAETGGAFF.

The CDR3 region is CASSPPRNYEQYF. CDR3 in DNA: TGTGCCAGCTCACCACCGAGGAACTACGAGCAGTACTTC. The chain couples TRBV18 to TRBJ2-7; D is uncertain. In germline, CDR1 is KGHSH, CDR2 LQKENI. Between the trimmed V and J ends, which lost 0 bases and 3 bases, there was a span of 6 bases. This CDR3 is built from 13 residues.

This clone has only a few counts. This chain joins TRBV11-3 and TRBJ2-3, with 16 bases fitting TRBD2. The ends lost 4 bases at V and 5 bases at J; junction bases unmatched: 6. The CDR3 is 17 residues long. From germline, CDR1 is SGHNT and CDR2 YENEEA. This CDR3 reads CASSSGTSGGAGDTQYF. CDR3 coding DNA: TGTGCCAGCAGCTCTGGGACTAGCGGGGGGGCCGGAGATACGCAGTATTTT.